Below are 8 T cell receptor beta chains sequenced from a single sample in a study of cytomegalovirus exposure and HLA in healthy donors. The PCR employed 60 Vbeta primers together with 13 Jbeta primers. Clones were sequenced by immunoSEQ multiplex PCR, and TCRdb holds only the in-frame ones, with some missing. The table records 130,000 to 150,000 clones, about two thirds of them present only once. The sample comprised PBMCs. The receptor source for this set is a man aged 60 to 75 in good health and CMV-seronegative.

V usage is TRBV4-1 and J usage is TRBJ2-1, with 10 bases fitting TRBD1. Germline values: CDR1 MGHRA, CDR2 YSYEKL. The CDR3 has 19 amino acids. The junction had 16 bases not matched to a gene; V was cut back by 0 bases and J by 8 bases. The chain's CDR3 is CASSQDLKARDRGSYEQFF. CDR3 bases: TGCGCCAGCAGCCAAGATCTAAAAGCGCGGGACAGGGGAAGCTATGAGCAGTTCTTC.

Only a few counts were recorded for this clone. The gene calls are TRBV5-1 and TRBJ2-5; D is uncertain. Germline V gives CDR1 SGHRS, CDR2 YFSETQ. The V and J ends lost 8 bases and 2 bases respectively, with 13 bases between them. The CDR3 length is 13 residues. This chain's CDR3 is CASRMGLQETQYF. CDR3 nucleotides: TGCGCCAGTCGAATGGGCTTGCAAGAGACCCAGTACTTC. The full variable domain, rest sourced from reference TRBV5-1 and TRBJ2-5, is KAGVTQTPRYLIKTRGQQVTLSCSPISGHRSVSWYQQTPGQGLQFLFEYFSETQRNKGNFPGRFSGRQFSNSRSEMNVSTLELGDSALYLCASRMGLQETQYFGPGTRLLVL.

The chain has TRBV7-3 and TRBJ2-1, with D perhaps matching TRBD2 (6 bases). V dropped 3 bases and J dropped 9 bases, with 21 bases sitting between them. CDR1 and CDR2 (germline): SGHTA, FQGTGA. This CDR3 is 16 amino acids long. CDR3 protein: CASSFWGEGQPSEQFF. The DNA of the CDR3 is TGTGCCAGCAGCTTTTGGGGGGAAGGGCAACCAAGTGAGCAGTTCTTC.

This clone was seen just once. This rearrangement joins TRBV7-9 to TRBJ2-7; 14 bases line up with TRBD2. The CDR3 contains 15 residues. V shed 8 bases, J shed 9 bases, and the junction held 12 bases outside the gene matches. Germline V gene data show CDR1 as SEHNR and CDR2 as FQNEAQ (reference sequence). The CDR3 region is CASEGTSGSLGVQYF. The CDR3 DNA is TGTGCCAGCGAAGGGACTAGCGGGAGTCTTGGGGTGCAGTACTTC.

The gene calls are TRBV27 and TRBJ1-4, with 10 bases matching TRBD1. The J segment lost 10 bases and the V segment lost 4 bases, leaving 6 bases of the junction unmatched. This CDR3 contains 14 residues. Looked up from germline, CDR1 is MNHEY and CDR2 is SMNVEV (reference sequence). In DNA, the CDR3 is TGTGCCAGCAGTTCGGGGACAGGGGCCGGAAAACTGTTTTTT. Amino acids: CASSSGTGAGKLFF.

This sequence joins TRBV7-8 and TRBJ1-5; 9 nucleotides align to TRBD1. V lost 5 bases, J lost 2 bases, and 10 bases stayed unmatched. Germline values: CDR1 SGHVS, CDR2 FQNEAQ. This CDR3 comprises 17 residues. CDR3 bases: TGTGCCAGCAGCGCCGGACAGGGGACTCGGGGCAATCAGCCCCAGCATTTT. Protein product: CASSAGQGTRGNQPQHF.

This clone was observed a handful of times. V gene TRBV4-1 combines with J gene TRBJ2-1, with 8 bases that match TRBD2. Per germline, CDR1 MGHRA and CDR2 YSYEKL. This CDR3 is built from 15 residues. The ends lost 8 bases at V and 0 bases at J; junction bases unmatched: 6. In nucleotides, the CDR3 is TGCGCCAGCCGGACTAGCCCGAACTCCTACAATGAGCAGTTCTTC. Residues: CASRTSPNSYNEQFF.

This sequence joins TRBV6-1 and TRBJ2-7; maybe TRBD1 (5 bases). CDR1 is MNHNS, CDR2 SASEGT, per germline. This CDR3 is built from 14 residues. The V end lost 2 bases, the J end lost 0 bases, and 8 bases lay between the germline ends. The CDR3 bases are TGTGCCAGCAGTGAACAGGGATCCTCCTACGAGCAGTACTTC. Encoded protein: CASSEQGSSYEQYF.